This T cell receptor (beta chain) was sequenced for a study of cytomegalovirus exposure and HLA in healthy donors. Germline V gives CDR1 SGHNT, CDR2 YYREEE (reference sequence). Deletions cut 3 bases from V and 1 base from J, with 16 bases between. The CDR3 is 16 residues long. Primers included in the PCR were 60 Vbeta and 13 Jbeta primers. Original handling: In a later analysis, about 12 million of 65 million to 90 million unique beta chains occurred in at least two donors. Here immunoSEQ multiplex PCR was the method, and the copy in TCRdb shows in-frame clones only, minus some. V, J and clone size were drawn from that table, and D and trimming were deduced from the DNA. The sample lists fewer than 40,000 clones, 81% occurring once.

This TCR derives from a woman aged 40 to 50 in good health and CMV-seronegative. Sequences were obtained from PBMCs. The chain recombines TRBV5-4 with TRBJ1-1; possibly TRBD1 for D (6 bases). The CDR3 DNA reads as TGTGCCAGCAGCTCCCGTCGGGGGGGCGGGAACACTGAAGCTTTCTTT. It yields the protein CASSSRRGGGNTEAFF.